Shown below are 26 T cell receptor beta chains from a single sample sequenced in a study of T-cell memory formation after mild COVID-19. Each CDR3 protein gets one entry after TCRdb re-called the 5' RACE reads with MiXCR. The table shows 300,000 to 350,000 distinct CDR3 sequences, with approximately 14% occurring only once. Source material: PBMCs or a T cell subset sorted from them (not recorded which). These receptors originate from a man aged 18 to 30 who had mild COVID-19 (a few samples of this study predate the infection). Cell type and time point are not known.

This clonotype was detected a few times. The chain joins TRBV4-3 to TRBJ2-3; 7 bases line up with TRBD2. Germline V CDR1 and CDR2: LGHNA, YSLEER. The CDR3 has 16 amino acids. J was trimmed by 5 bases and V by 0 bases; bases with no gene match: 8. The DNA of the CDR3 is TGCGCCAGCAGCCAAGACCTAGCGGCCACGTTAGATACGCAGTATTTT. Its translation is CASSQDLAATLDTQYF.

This sequence joins TRBV29-1 and TRBJ2-3, with D maybe TRBD2 (6 bases). Germline lookup yields CDR1 SQVTM and CDR2 ANQGSEA. Trimming cost V 7 bases and J 0 bases, with 17 bases left between them. This CDR3 comprises 15 residues. Here the CDR3 DNA reads TGCAGCGCACCACCGTGGGGGAGGAGCACAGATACGCAGTATTTT. Its protein product is CSAPPWGRSTDTQYF.

The table lists this clonotype with a few counts. J is TRBJ2-2 and V is TRBV6-2 or TRBV6-3, with a weak D call TRBD2 (6 bases). The CDR3 spans 15 residues. The germline V gene has CDR1 MNHEY and CDR2 SVGEGT. V was shortened by 9 bases and J by 4 bases, with 18 bases between the two germline ends. The CDR3 DNA reads as TGTGCCAGTTCTAAAAGCGGCGGGGTCACCGGGGAGCTGTTTTTT. Translated: CASSKSGGVTGELFF.

This clonotype was found a few times. The genes are TRBV12-3 or TRBV12-4 and TRBJ1-1; weak D call: TRBD1 (6 bases). V dropped 6 bases and J dropped 1 base, with 9 bases sitting between them. The CDR3 length is 13 residues. CDR3 in amino acids: CASREQGNTEAFF. The CDR3 coding sequence is TGTGCCAGCAGAGAACAGGGGAACACTGAAGCTTTCTTT.

The chain couples TRBV6-2 or TRBV6-3 to TRBJ2-6; tentatively, D is TRBD1 (5 bases). This CDR3 is built from 15 residues. Germline CDR1 MNHEY, CDR2 SVGEGT. The V end was cut by 4 bases, the J end by 2 bases, with 9 bases between. Written as DNA, the CDR3 is TGTGCCAGCAGTTCAGGGTTAACTGGGGCCAACGTCCTGACTTTC. As protein: CASSSGLTGANVLTF.

This CDR3 reads CASSQTGEFYGYTF. The CDR3 bases are TGCGCCAGCAGCCAGACAGGGGAATTTTATGGCTACACCTTC. V is TRBV5-1 and J is TRBJ1-2; 8 nucleotides line up with TRBD1. CDR3 size: 14 residues. CDR1 SGHRS and CDR2 YFSETQ come from the germline V gene. V was clipped by 4 bases and J by 5 bases; unmatched bases: 7.

This clonotype showed up just a few times. The chain is built from TRBV3-1 and TRBJ2-3, with 8 bases fitting TRBD1. V shed 0 bases, J shed 5 bases, and the junction held 7 bases outside the gene matches. The CDR3 runs 16 residues. CDR1 is LGHDT, CDR2 YNNKEL, per germline (reference sequence). The CDR3 is CASSQDYAGGRDTQYF. Here the CDR3 DNA reads TGTGCCAGCAGCCAAGACTACGCAGGGGGCAGAGATACGCAGTATTTT.

This clonotype was seen repeatedly, ten times or more. This chain joins TRBV7-2 and TRBJ2-4; TRBD1 might be the D (6 bases). CDR3 length: 17 residues. Germline V gene data show CDR1 as SGHTA and CDR2 as FQGNSA. The ends were cut back, 6 bases at V and 6 bases at J, with 24 bases in the middle. CDR3 sequence reads: CASRGTRTIKGGNIQYF. Written as DNA, the CDR3 is TGTGCCAGCAGGGGAACTAGGACGATCAAAGGGGGAAACATTCAGTACTTC.

This clonotype was observed a few times. This chain joins TRBV5-1 and TRBJ1-1; D is ambiguous. The CDR3 sequence is 14 residues long. CDR1 is SGHRS, CDR2 YFSETQ, per germline. Trimming pared 0 bases from V and 6 bases from J, leaving 12 bases between. CDR3 sequence (DNA): TGCGCCAGCAGCTTGGGACACGGAGTGCCTGAAGCTTTCTTT. Translating gives CASSLGHGVPEAFF. Supplemented by reference TRBV5-1 and TRBJ1-1, the full variable domain reads KAGVTQTPRYLIKTRGQQVTLSCSPISGHRSVSWYQQTPGQGLQFLFEYFSETQRNKGNFPGRFSGRQFSNSRSEMNVSTLELGDSALYLCASSLGHGVPEAFFGQGTRLTVV.

The V call is TRBV11-2, the J call TRBJ2-2; D might be TRBD2 (5 bases). Germline V gene data show CDR1 as SGHAT and CDR2 as FQNNGV. V was shortened by 0 bases and J by 1 base, with 12 bases between the two germline ends. The length of the CDR3 is 17 residues. The CDR3 DNA follows: TGTGCCAGCAGCTTAGAAGCAGGTAGCGAGAACACCGGGGAGCTGTTTTTT. Protein product: CASSLEAGSENTGELFF.

The chain uses TRBV20-1 and TRBJ2-3; 9 bases agree with TRBD2. The J segment lost 2 bases and the V segment lost 5 bases, leaving 8 bases of the junction unmatched. The CDR3 runs to 15 residues. Germline V CDR1 and CDR2: DFQATT, SNEGSKA (reference sequence). CDR3 loop: CSALRLAEPTDTQYF. The CDR3 DNA sequence: TGCAGTGCTCTTAGACTAGCGGAACCCACAGATACGCAGTATTTT.

The CDR3 sequence: CASSYQGRDTEAFF. CDR3 in DNA: TGTGCCAGCAGTTACCAGGGGCGTGACACTGAAGCTTTCTTT. The chain links TRBV6-5 to TRBJ1-1; D is perhaps TRBD1 (6 bases). The CDR3 loop spans 14 amino acids. The germline V gene has CDR1 MNHEY and CDR2 SVGAGI. The V gene lost 2 bases and the J gene lost 3 bases, with 10 bases spanning the gap.

The chain joins TRBV2 to TRBJ2-1, with 7 bases lining up with TRBD1. The J segment lost 5 bases and the V segment lost 10 bases, leaving 8 bases of the junction unmatched. CDR1 SNHLY and CDR2 FYNNEI come from the germline V gene. The CDR3 runs 13 residues. The CDR3 loop reads CANDRAPNNEQFF. CDR3 nucleotide sequence: TGTGCCAACGACAGGGCTCCCAACAATGAGCAGTTCTTC.

This clonotype has ten or more counts. The chain employs TRBV29-1 and TRBJ2-3; 10 bases line up with TRBD1. V was clipped by 3 bases and J by 5 bases; unmatched bases: 17. The CDR3 loop spans 18 amino acids. The V gene's germline CDR1 is SQVTM and CDR2 ANQGSEA. CDR3 region: CSVETWDRGLLAQDTQYF. The CDR3 DNA follows: TGCAGCGTTGAGACTTGGGACAGGGGACTCCTAGCACAAGATACGCAGTATTTT.

The V call is TRBV9, the J call TRBJ2-1; 11 positions match TRBD2. The V segment lost 0 bases and the J segment 9 bases; nucleotides outside the gene matches: 8. The CDR3 has 16 residues. Germline-derived CDR1 and CDR2 are SGDLS and YYNGEE. CDR3 sequence (DNA): TGTGCCAGCAGCGTAGAACTAGCGGGGGCTTGGGGTGAGCAGTTCTTC. It codes for CASSVELAGAWGEQFF.

V and J are TRBV20-1 and TRBJ2-4, with D tentatively TRBD1 (7 bases). V was cut by 1 base and J by 8 bases, with 21 bases left in between. Germline CDR1 is DFQATT and CDR2 is SNEGSKA (reference sequence). The CDR3 has 16 residues. CDR3 region: CSARALRTGGDDIQYF. For the CDR3, the DNA is TGCAGTGCTAGAGCCCTCCGGACAGGAGGGGATGACATTCAGTACTTC.

This clonotype has at least ten counts. The chain carries TRBV7-9 and TRBJ2-7; 7 positions match TRBD1. CDR3 length equals 14 residues. In germline, CDR1 is SEHNR, CDR2 FQNEAQ (reference sequence). V shed 6 bases and J 2 bases; nucleotides not matched to a gene: 7. CDR3 protein: CASRRDSSTYEQYF. CDR3 nucleotide sequence: TGTGCCAGCAGACGGGACAGTAGCACCTACGAGCAGTACTTC.

This clonotype has only a few counts. CDR3 loop: CASSQDGAGVPYNEQFF. The CDR3 DNA reads TGCGCCAGCAGCCAAGACGGAGCGGGGGTTCCGTACAATGAGCAGTTCTTC. The chain employs TRBV4-3 and TRBJ2-1; 8 bases line up with TRBD2. CDR3 length: 17 amino acids. Germline lookup yields CDR1 LGHNA and CDR2 YSLEER. The V segment lost 0 bases and the J segment 4 bases; nucleotides outside the gene matches: 8.

This clonotype was observed a few times. This chain joins TRBV5-1 and TRBJ2-7; 7 nucleotides line up with TRBD1. V shed 3 bases and J 0 bases; nucleotides not matched to a gene: 3. Germline V gives CDR1 SGHRS, CDR2 YFSETQ. There are 14 residues in the CDR3. This CDR3 reads CASSSGQHSYEQYF. In DNA form, the CDR3 reads TGCGCCAGCAGCTCGGGACAGCACTCCTACGAGCAGTACTTC.

This clonotype was seen a few times. The chain links TRBV6-5 to TRBJ2-5; the match to TRBD2 covers 11 bases. Unmatched junction bases numbered 8, after V lost 0 bases and J lost 5 bases. The CDR3 consists of 17 residues. The germline V gene encodes CDR1 MNHEY and CDR2 SVGAGI. The CDR3 coding sequence is TGTGCCAGCAGTTACTCGATAGCGGGGGGGATCGCGGAGACCCAGTACTTC. Amino acids: CASSYSIAGGIAETQYF.

This clonotype was observed a handful of times. The gene calls are TRBV5-5 and TRBJ1-5; no reliable D call. Trimming shortened V by 4 bases and J by 0 bases, and 8 bases separated the two germline ends. Per germline, CDR1 SGHKS and CDR2 YYEKEE (reference sequence). The CDR3 is 14 residues long. The CDR3 DNA follows: TGTGCCAGCAGCCTCGGTAATAGCAATCAGCCCCAGCATTTT. As protein: CASSLGNSNQPQHF.

This clonotype was recorded a few times. The V gene is TRBV7-3, the J gene TRBJ2-1, with 11 bases aligning to TRBD2. CDR3 length equals 16 residues. Germline V gene data show CDR1 as SGHTA and CDR2 as FQGTGA. Germline trimming cut 4 bases from V and 4 bases from J; bases unmatched to any gene: 6. The CDR3 loop reads CASSYSSGGTYNEQFF. CDR3 coding DNA: TGTGCCAGCAGCTATTCTAGCGGGGGGACTTACAATGAGCAGTTCTTC.

The genes are TRBV27 and TRBJ2-7, with no clear D. CDR1 and CDR2 (germline): MNHEY, SMNVEV (reference sequence). The CDR3 is made up of 15 amino acids. V lost 0 bases and J 9 bases, leaving 18 bases between the germline ends. CDR3 sequence (DNA): TGTGCCAGCAGTTTATCCGCCGGGTTCGCTTTTCGGCAGTACTTC. It specifies CASSLSAGFAFRQYF.

The V call is TRBV28, the J call TRBJ2-5, with D perhaps matching TRBD2 (5 bases). This CDR3 has 12 amino acids. V was trimmed by 7 bases and J by 4 bases, leaving 10 bases between them. Germline V CDR1 and CDR2: MDHEN, SYDVKM. Here the CDR3 reads CASIGGRETQYF. CDR3 nucleotide sequence: TGTGCCAGCATCGGAGGTAGAGAGACCCAGTACTTC.

The table lists this clonotype with a few counts. The chain uses TRBV12-3 or TRBV12-4 and TRBJ2-7; 9 bases align to TRBD1. V was clipped by 5 bases and J by 8 bases; unmatched bases: 10. This CDR3 has 14 amino acids. CDR3 nucleotides: TGTGCCAGCAGTCCCCGGGACAGGGCTAAGAAGCAGTACTTC. It translates to CASSPRDRAKKQYF.

This clonotype was counted ten times or more. The V call is TRBV7-2, the J call TRBJ2-3; D possibly matches TRBD1 or TRBD2 (6 bases each). The germline gives CDR1 SGHTA, CDR2 FQGNSA. With 2 bases removed from V and 2 bases from J, the gap between germline ends came to 11 bases. The CDR3 has 15 residues. CDR3 DNA sequence: TGTGCCAGCAGCTTATTCGGGGGCAACACAGATACGCAGTATTTT. It yields the protein CASSLFGGNTDTQYF.